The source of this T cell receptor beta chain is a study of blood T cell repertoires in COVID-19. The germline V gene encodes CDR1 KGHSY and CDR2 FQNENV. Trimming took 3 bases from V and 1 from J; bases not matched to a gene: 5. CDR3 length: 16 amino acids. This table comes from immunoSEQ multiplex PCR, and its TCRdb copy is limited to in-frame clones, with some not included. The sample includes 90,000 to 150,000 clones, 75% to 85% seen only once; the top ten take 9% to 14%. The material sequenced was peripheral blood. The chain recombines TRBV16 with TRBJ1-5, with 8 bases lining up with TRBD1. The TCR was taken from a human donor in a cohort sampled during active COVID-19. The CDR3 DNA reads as TGTGCCAGCAGCCACCCGACAGGGGAAAGCAATCAGCCCCAGCATTTT. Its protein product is CASSHPTGESNQPQHF.